This TCR beta chain is drawn from a study of blood T cell repertoires in COVID-19. Source study methods: Reference gene primer amplification gave nucleated cell count estimates. Libraries were prepared by immunoSEQ multiplex PCR; TCRdb keeps only in-frame clonotypes and omits some of them. V and J calls and clone size follow that table, whereas D and trimming were derived from the DNA. The sample records 95,000 to 100,000 clones, 85% being singletons. The germline V gene has CDR1 LNHDA and CDR2 SQIVND (reference sequence). CDR3 size: 16 residues. V shed 3 bases and J shed 6 bases, with 19 bases lying between them.

This sequence was found in a woman aged 70-85 years with active or convalescent COVID-19. The sequenced material came from peripheral blood. The chain has TRBV19 and TRBJ2-3, with D possibly TRBD2 on 5 matching bases. The CDR3 loop is CASSISGLAGGDTQYF. The DNA of the CDR3 is TGTGCCAGTAGTATCTCCGGACTGGCAGGCGGTGATACGCAGTATTTT.